This TCR beta chain was obtained from a study of blood T cell repertoires in COVID-19. Study background: The study drew acute and convalescent COVID-19 samples from the United States, Italy and Spain.

V shed 3 bases and J shed 8 bases, with 18 bases lying between them. This CDR3 contains 15 residues. Germline values: CDR1 KGHDR, CDR2 SFDVKD. The protocol was immunoSEQ multiplex PCR, while the TCRdb copy is restricted to in-frame clones and leaves out a portion. The sample gives more than 250,000 clones, approximately 84% of which show up once; under 11% is in the top ten. This clone was seen once. The rearrangement links TRBV24-1 to TRBJ1-2, with D perhaps TRBD1 (6 bases). Sequenced sample: PBMCs or T cells enriched from blood (not recorded which). The sequence came from a young woman who had recovered from COVID-19. Here the CDR3 DNA reads TGTGCCACCAGTGATCCCAGGACAGCGGTAGGGGGCTACACCTTC. Translation gives CATSDPRTAVGGYTF.